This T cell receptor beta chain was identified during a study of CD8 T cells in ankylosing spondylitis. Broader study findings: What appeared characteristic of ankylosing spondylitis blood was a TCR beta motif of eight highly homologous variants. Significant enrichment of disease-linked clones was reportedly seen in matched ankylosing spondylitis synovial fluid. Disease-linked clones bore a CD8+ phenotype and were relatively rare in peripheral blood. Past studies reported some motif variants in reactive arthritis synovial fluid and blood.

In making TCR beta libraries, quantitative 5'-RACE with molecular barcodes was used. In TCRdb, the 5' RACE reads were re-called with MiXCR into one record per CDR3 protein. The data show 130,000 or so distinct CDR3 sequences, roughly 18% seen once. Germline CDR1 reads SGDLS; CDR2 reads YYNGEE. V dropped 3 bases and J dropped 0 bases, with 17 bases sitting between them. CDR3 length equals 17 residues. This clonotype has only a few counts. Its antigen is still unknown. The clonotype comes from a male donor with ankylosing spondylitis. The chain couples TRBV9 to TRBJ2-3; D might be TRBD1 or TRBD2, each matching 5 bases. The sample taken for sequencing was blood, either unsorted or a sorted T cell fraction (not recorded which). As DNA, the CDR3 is TGTGCCAGCAGCGGGAAACGGTGGGACCACAGCACAGATACGCAGTATTTT. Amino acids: CASSGKRWDHSTDTQYF.